This T cell receptor beta chain was sequenced for a study of shared clonotypes between healthy human individuals. Study at large: In total, the donors were a couple of women and a few men aged 18 to 49.

CDR1 GTSNPN and CDR2 SVGIG come from the germline V gene (reference sequence). This CDR3 comprises 14 residues. With V trimmed by 3 bases and J by 5 bases, 6 bases remained unmatched. Donation came from healthy HIV-negative adults that had no recent acute infections or vaccinations. It was on ten immunoSEQ deep assay plates that unsorted PBMC DNA was sequenced. Method: immunoSEQ multiplex PCR; TCRdb's copy keeps in-frame clones and lacks some. The sample holds 500,000 to 650,000 clones, around 78% seen once. The chain carries TRBV30 and TRBJ1-4; the match to TRBD1 covers 7 bases. The sequence came from a middle-aged woman in good health. Some clones in this sample may be carry-over from other donors' samples. Material for sequencing was PBMCs. The CDR3, as DNA: TGTGCCTGGAGCAGTGGGACAGCAAATGAAAAACTGTTTTTT. Translating it yields CAWSSGTANEKLFF.